The 30 T cell receptor beta chains presented below share a single source sample, sequenced in a study of cytomegalovirus exposure and HLA in healthy donors. The table came from immunoSEQ multiplex PCR; TCRdb's copy has only in-frame clones and leaves some out. The sample includes tens of thousands of clones, approximately 96% of them seen just once. Sequences were obtained from PBMCs. These receptors were collected from a man aged 30 to 39 in good health and CMV-seropositive.

The rearrangement links TRBV27 to TRBJ2-1; 13 positions match TRBD2. J was trimmed by 7 bases and V by 4 bases; bases with no gene match: 10. This CDR3 is built from 17 residues. CDR1 and CDR2 from the germline V gene are MNHEY and SMNVEV (reference sequence). In nucleotides, the CDR3 is TGTGCCAGCAGTTCTCCCGTACTAGCGGGAGGGAAAAATGAGCAGTTCTTC. Protein: CASSSPVLAGGKNEQFF.

This sequence joins TRBV2 and TRBJ2-2; 7 positions agree with TRBD1. The CDR3 is 14 amino acids. Germline lookup yields CDR1 SNHLY and CDR2 FYNNEI. V was pared by 5 bases and J by 8 bases, with 8 bases of the junction left unmatched. The CDR3 sequence: CASSIDRARGELFF. The CDR3 nucleotides read TGTGCCAGCAGTATTGACAGGGCCCGTGGGGAGCTGTTTTTT.

The chain links TRBV29-1 to TRBJ2-1, with 7 positions matching TRBD2. The CDR3 runs 15 residues. V was pared by 7 bases and J by 2 bases, with 11 bases of the junction left unmatched. Germline lookup yields CDR1 SQVTM and CDR2 ANQGSEA. Here the CDR3 DNA reads TGCAGCGCCACTAAGTCCGGGACTACCTACAATGAGCAGTTCTTC. Encoded protein: CSATKSGTTYNEQFF.

J is TRBJ2-1 and V is TRBV4-1; 11 bases align to TRBD2. Germline CDR1 MGHRA, CDR2 YSYEKL. This CDR3 comprises 15 residues. V dropped 1 base and J dropped 10; count of bases not matched to a gene: 6. The CDR3 loop is CASSQVTSGMPEQFF. The CDR3 coding sequence is TGCGCCAGCAGCCAAGTGACTAGCGGGATGCCGGAGCAGTTCTTC.

V and J are TRBV7-2 and TRBJ1-2, with D uncertain. From germline, CDR1 is SGHTA and CDR2 FQGNSA. CDR3 size: 13 residues. V lost 1 base and J 8 bases, leaving 11 bases between the germline ends. CDR3 sequence (DNA): TGTGCCAGCAGCTTAGATACATTGGTAGGCTACACCTTC. This sequence encodes CASSLDTLVGYTF.

The J gene is TRBJ2-1, the V gene TRBV6-5; D uncertain. Germline CDR1 MNHEY, CDR2 SVGAGI. V was pared by 2 bases and J by 5 bases, with 10 bases between. The CDR3 sequence is 14 residues long. The chain's CDR3 is CASSYAVAHNEQFF. DNA of the CDR3: TGTGCCAGCAGTTACGCGGTGGCCCACAATGAGCAGTTCTTC.

The rearrangement joins TRBV15 to TRBJ1-2; D call uncertain. V was shortened by 3 bases and J by 5 bases, with 13 bases between the two germline ends. CDR1 LNHNV and CDR2 YYDKDF come from the germline V gene (reference sequence). CDR3 size: 14 residues. CDR3 coding DNA: TGTGCCACCAGCAGGCAAGACGGGTGGTATGGCTACACCTTC. Encoded protein: CATSRQDGWYGYTF. The whole variable domain, remainder taken from reference TRBV15 and TRBJ1-2, is DAMVIQNPRYQVTQFGKPVTLSCSQTLNHNVMYWYQQKSSQAPKLLFHYYDKDFNNEADTPDNFQSRRPNTSFCFLDIRSPGLGDTAMYLCATSRQDGWYGYTFGSGTRLTVV.

The CDR3 here is CASSFDRLGTGELFF. The CDR3 nucleotides are TGTGCCAGCAGTTTCGACAGGCTGGGCACCGGGGAGCTGTTTTTT. The rearrangement uses TRBV27 and TRBJ2-2; D possibly corresponds to TRBD1 (6 bases). Germline CDR1 MNHEY, CDR2 SMNVEV (reference sequence). The CDR3 extends over 15 amino acids. V dropped 3 bases and J dropped 4 bases, with 12 bases sitting between them.

The J gene is TRBJ2-7, the V gene TRBV28; D might be TRBD2 (6 bases). The V end was cut by 5 bases, the J end by 4 bases, with 18 bases between. The CDR3 extends over 15 amino acids. Germline CDR1 is MDHEN and CDR2 is SYDVKM. The CDR3 here is CASSPTSLGLYEQYF. The CDR3 DNA reads as TGTGCCAGCAGTCCCACTAGCCTGGGGTTATACGAGCAGTACTTC.

The chain has TRBV15 and TRBJ2-7; 10 bases are a match to TRBD2. CDR3 length equals 14 residues. The trim removed 9 bases at V and 5 bases at J, leaving 10 bases unmatched. Germline V gives CDR1 LNHNV, CDR2 YYDKDF (reference sequence). The CDR3 loop reads CATGGRLAGDEQYF. CDR3 sequence (DNA): TGTGCCACAGGGGGTAGGCTAGCGGGAGACGAGCAGTACTTC. Using reference TRBV15 and TRBJ2-7 for the parts outside the CDR3, the full variable domain is DAMVIQNPRYQVTQFGKPVTLSCSQTLNHNVMYWYQQKSSQAPKLLFHYYDKDFNNEADTPDNFQSRRPNTSFCFLDIRSPGLGDTAMYLCATGGRLAGDEQYFGPGTRLTVT.

As DNA, the CDR3 is TGTGCCAGCAGCTTAGGAAACAGGGAACAGCCCCAGCATTTT. The encoded protein is CASSLGNREQPQHF. J is TRBJ1-5 and V is TRBV7-2, with D possibly being TRBD1 (6 bases). Trimming removed 1 base at V and 7 bases at J, with 11 bases between. This CDR3 spans 14 amino acids. The V gene's germline CDR1 is SGHTA and CDR2 FQGNSA.

The chain joins TRBV27 to TRBJ2-1, with D tentatively TRBD1 (7 bases). The CDR3 extends over 14 amino acids. V dropped 2 bases and J dropped 7 bases, with 12 bases sitting between them. Germline CDR1 is MNHEY and CDR2 is SMNVEV (reference sequence). CDR3 amino acids: CASSLNPGGNEQFF. The DNA for the CDR3 is TGTGCCAGCAGTTTAAACCCAGGGGGGAATGAGCAGTTCTTC.

The CDR3: CAWSRGTVTYEQYF. The CDR3 DNA sequence: TGTGCCTGGAGTAGGGGGACAGTGACATACGAGCAGTACTTC. The chain is built from TRBV30 and TRBJ2-7, with 7 positions matching TRBD1. CDR3 length: 14 residues. CDR1 is GTSNPN and CDR2 is SVGIG in the germline V gene (reference sequence). V was clipped by 2 bases and J by 4 bases; unmatched bases: 8.

The CDR3 coding sequence is TGTGCCAGCAGTCAAAAACCCAGGGGGCGCGATGAAAAACTGTTTTTT. Amino acid sequence: CASSQKPRGRDEKLFF. The chain joins TRBV27 to TRBJ1-4; 8 bases align to TRBD1. CDR3 length: 16 amino acids. Losses at the gene ends were 5 bases for V and 6 bases for J; bases not matched to a gene: 11. Germline V gene lookup returns CDR1 MNHEY and CDR2 SMNVEV (reference sequence).

The chain joins TRBV5-4 to TRBJ2-3, with 8 bases matching TRBD1. V lost 9 bases and J lost 5; bases outside the gene matches: 5. This CDR3 contains 12 residues. Germline-derived CDR1 and CDR2 are SGHNT and YYREEE (reference sequence). The CDR3, as DNA: TGTGCCATCGGACAGGGAGGAGATACGCAGTATTTT. It translates to CAIGQGGDTQYF. The full variable domain, with the rest looked up from reference TRBV5-4 and TRBJ2-3, is ETGVTQSPTHLIKTRGQQVTLRCSSQSGHNTVSWYQQALGQGPQFIFQYYREEENGRGNFPPRFSGLQFPNYSSELNVNALELDDSALYLCAIGQGGDTQYFGPGTRLTVL.

V is TRBV5-1 and J is TRBJ1-4; 8 nucleotides line up with TRBD1. Germline V gene lookup returns CDR1 SGHRS and CDR2 YFSETQ. J lost 7 bases, V lost 1 base, and 9 bases had no gene match. The CDR3 has 16 residues. The CDR3 reads CASSLPVGTGGEKLFF. The CDR3 region has the DNA TGCGCCAGCAGCTTGCCTGTGGGGACAGGTGGTGAAAAACTGTTTTTT.

This clone was counted a single time. This chain links TRBV14 with TRBJ2-7, with a possible D match to TRBD1 (6 bases). Germline CDR1 reads SGHDN; CDR2 reads FVKESK. The CDR3 has 16 amino acids. Trimming stripped 4 bases from V and 1 base from J, with 17 bases between. The CDR3 DNA reads as TGTGCCAGCAGCCGCAAGTTCGGGACAACTTCCTACGAGCAGTACTTC. Translating gives CASSRKFGTTSYEQYF.

The chain recombines TRBV11-2 with TRBJ2-6; 8 positions match TRBD1. This CDR3 has 18 residues. Germline CDR1 SGHAT, CDR2 FQNNGV. V trimming: 8 bases; J trimming: 0 bases; junction bases outside the gene matches: 12. DNA for the CDR3: TGTGCCAGCGCCCCTGCCGGGACAGGCTTCTCTGGGGCCAACGTCCTGACTTTC. Translating gives CASAPAGTGFSGANVLTF.

This rearrangement joins TRBV28 to TRBJ2-7, with 8 bases identical to TRBD1. V dropped 6 bases and J dropped 7; count of bases not matched to a gene: 11. The germline gives CDR1 MDHEN, CDR2 SYDVKM. This CDR3 comprises 14 residues. DNA for the CDR3: TGTGCCAGCAGCCCTACGGACAGGGTTGGAGAGCAGTACTTC. Its protein product is CASSPTDRVGEQYF.

The chain carries TRBV6-6 and TRBJ2-5; D might be TRBD1 (5 bases). This CDR3 spans 14 amino acids. Trimming left V 5 bases short and J 2 bases short, with 12 bases between. CDR1 and CDR2 from the germline V gene are MNHNY and SVGAGI (reference sequence). The CDR3 spells CASSLQGDQETQYF. The DNA of the CDR3 is TGTGCCAGCAGTCTCCAGGGTGATCAAGAGACCCAGTACTTC.

The J gene is TRBJ1-2, the V gene TRBV29-1; D gene ambiguous. V was pared by 7 bases and J by 5 bases, with 20 bases between. This CDR3 contains 14 residues. Germline CDR1 reads SQVTM; CDR2 reads ANQGSEA. CDR3 sequence reads: CSAPSEALPYGYTF. In DNA, the CDR3 is TGCAGCGCCCCAAGCGAGGCATTGCCATATGGCTACACCTTC. The full variable domain, in which reference TRBV29-1 and TRBJ1-2 provide the parts outside the CDR3, is SAVISQKPSRDICQRGTSLTIQCQVDSQVTMMFWYRQQPGQSLTLIATANQGSEATYESGFVIDKFPISRPNLTFSTLTVSNMSPEDSSIYLCSAPSEALPYGYTFGSGTRLTVV.

This rearrangement joins TRBV6-5 to TRBJ2-3; D remains unclear. The CDR3 loop spans 11 amino acids. The germline V gene encodes CDR1 MNHEY and CDR2 SVGAGI. V was trimmed by 4 bases and J by 8 bases, leaving 7 bases between them. Here the CDR3 reads CASSSSRTQYF. DNA of the CDR3: TGTGCCAGCAGTTCCTCCCGTACGCAGTATTTT.

V and J are TRBV7-3 and TRBJ1-1, with D tentatively TRBD1 (5 bases). Germline V CDR1 and CDR2: SGHTA, FQGTGA. V dropped 0 bases and J dropped 1 base, with 6 bases sitting between them. The CDR3 extends over 14 amino acids. The CDR3 DNA reads as TGTGCCAGCAGCTTAACGGGGGGGAACACTGAAGCTTTCTTT. Translating gives CASSLTGGNTEAFF. Full variable domain (outside the CDR3, taken from reference TRBV7-3 and TRBJ1-1): GAGVSQTPSNKVTEKGKYVELRCDPISGHTALYWYRQSLGQGPEFLIYFQGTGAADDSGLPNDRFFAVRPEGSVSTLKIQRTERGDSAVYLCASSLTGGNTEAFFGQGTRLTVV.

The rearrangement links TRBV5-1 to TRBJ1-1; the D is unclear. The CDR3 has 13 amino acids. V lost 0 bases to trimming and J lost 10 bases, with 13 bases between them. Germline V CDR1 and CDR2: SGHRS, YFSETQ. The CDR3 region has the DNA TGCGCCAGCAGCTTGGAGGGAGAGGAAGGAGCTTTCTTT. Protein product: CASSLEGEEGAFF. The complete variable domain, with remaining parts taken from reference TRBV5-1 and TRBJ1-1, reads KAGVTQTPRYLIKTRGQQVTLSCSPISGHRSVSWYQQTPGQGLQFLFEYFSETQRNKGNFPGRFSGRQFSNSRSEMNVSTLELGDSALYLCASSLEGEEGAFFGQGTRLTVV.

The chain has TRBV27 and TRBJ1-5, with TRBD1 matching over 7 bases. V shed 4 bases and J 1 base; nucleotides not matched to a gene: 7. The germline V gene has CDR1 MNHEY and CDR2 SMNVEV (reference sequence). This CDR3 spans 16 amino acids. CDR3 sequence: CASSSLGRGSNQPQHF. The CDR3 bases are TGTGCCAGCAGTTCTCTAGGCAGGGGGAGCAATCAGCCCCAGCATTTT.

V is TRBV6-6 and J is TRBJ2-1, with D possibly being TRBD1 (6 bases). V lost 4 bases and J lost 8, with 18 bases in between. Looked up from germline, CDR1 is MNHNY and CDR2 is SVGAGI (reference sequence). CDR3 length: 15 amino acids. The CDR3 region has the DNA TGTGCCAGCAGTTCCAATAGGGGGAGTAACCATGAGCAGTTCTTC. Its translation: CASSSNRGSNHEQFF.

The chain carries TRBV28 and TRBJ1-1; D not certain. The CDR3 consists of 16 residues. The V gene lost 3 bases and the J gene lost 1 base, with 15 bases spanning the gap. Germline V gene lookup returns CDR1 MDHEN and CDR2 SYDVKM. CDR3 DNA sequence: TGTGCCAGCAGTTTCAGCGGGGTACTCAGGAACACTGAAGCTTTCTTT. Its protein product is CASSFSGVLRNTEAFF.

The chain employs TRBV18 and TRBJ2-1, with 8 bases that match TRBD2. V gave up 6 bases and J gave up 3 bases; unmatched junction bases: 10. Per germline, CDR1 KGHSH and CDR2 LQKENI. The CDR3 sequence is 16 residues long. For the CDR3, the DNA is TGTGCCAGCTCGAGAACAAGCGGGAGCGGCTACAATGAGCAGTTCTTC. Translating it yields CASSRTSGSGYNEQFF.

This chain connects TRBV7-8 to TRBJ2-3; 8 bases map to TRBD1. The J segment lost 3 bases and the V segment lost 3 bases, leaving 5 bases of the junction unmatched. This CDR3 is 15 amino acids long. Germline-derived CDR1 and CDR2 are SGHVS and FQNEAQ. The CDR3 protein is CASSLGGQGTDTQYF. The DNA of the CDR3 is TGTGCCAGCAGCTTGGGAGGACAGGGAACAGATACGCAGTATTTT.

V is TRBV27 and J is TRBJ2-2; the D gene is possibly TRBD2 (6 bases). In germline, CDR1 is MNHEY, CDR2 SMNVEV (reference sequence). CDR3 size: 15 residues. V dropped 5 bases and J dropped 7 bases, with 17 bases sitting between them. CDR3 protein: CASSLGTLEVGELFF. As DNA, the CDR3 is TGTGCCAGCAGTCTCGGGACTCTCGAGGTCGGGGAGCTGTTTTTT.